Included here is one T cell receptor beta chain sequence, with context. In this sample, this clonotype turned up a few times. Its target antigen remains unknown. No base qualities exist here, and no much larger clone lies one base off it. Instrument used: Illumina HiSeq 1500. TCRdb took the public reads, trimmed them with fastp at Q25, ran MiXCR for clone calling and kept in-frame beta chains. One record per CDR3 amino acid sequence lists the most common genes and DNA. For this sample the table gives approximately 250,000 distinct CDR3 sequences, of which over 8% were detected only once. The top ten hold less than 15% of the sample. This sample was taken from a study of T cell repertoires in cytomegalovirus infection (dated by TCRdb to about 2019). About the study as a whole: Donor HLA type was relevant to the analysis, as public TCR beta signatures indicated carriage of CMV infection together with the matching HLA type. General study outcomes and caveats: The ex vivo response was dominated by HLA-C-restricted CMV-specific TCR beta clonotypes, which also provided the single most frequent clonotype in two of eight donors. In both this cohort and an independent roughly 400-donor cohort, the cumulative frequency of public TCR beta family members distinguished carriers of CMV infection plus the relevant HLA type.

From a lookup of the germline V gene, CDR1 and CDR2 are SGHRS and YFSETQ. V is reduced by 1 base and J by 6 bases, leaving a spacing of 10 bases between them. The CDR3 covers 14 residues, taking in both the cysteine and the phenylalanine. CDR3 DNA only is kept here, 42 bases in frame from base 1. The receptor's source is a human donor in good health (CMV status not recorded). Some clones in this sample may be carry-over from other donors' samples. The chain uses TRBV5-1 and TRBJ1-4; a tentative D match to TRBD1 spans 5 bases. Sequenced input: PBMCs. The DNA sequence is given as TGCGCCAGCAGCTTGCGTTGGGGGGATGAAAAACTGTTTTTT. It specifies CASSLRWGDEKLFF.